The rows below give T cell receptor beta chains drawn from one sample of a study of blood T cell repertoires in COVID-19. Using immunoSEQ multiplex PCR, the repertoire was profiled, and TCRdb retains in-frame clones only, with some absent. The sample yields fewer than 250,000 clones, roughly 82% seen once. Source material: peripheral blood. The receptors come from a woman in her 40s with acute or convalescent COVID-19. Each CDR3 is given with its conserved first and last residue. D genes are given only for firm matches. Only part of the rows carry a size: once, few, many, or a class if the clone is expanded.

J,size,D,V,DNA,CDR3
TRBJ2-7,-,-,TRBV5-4,TGTGCCAGCAGCGGGGGGGCCGGGATCGAGCAGTACTTC,CASSGGAGIEQYF
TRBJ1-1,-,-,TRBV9,TGTGCCAGCAGCGTAGCCAGGGCCACTGAAGCTTTCTTT,CASSVARATEAFF
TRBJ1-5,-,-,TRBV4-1,TGCGCCAGCAGCCAAGTTCAGGGGAACAAACCCCAGCATTTT,CASSQVQGNKPQHF
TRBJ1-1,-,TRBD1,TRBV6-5,TGTGCCAGCAGTTACTTCCGGGACAGGCCTACAGAAGCTTTCTTT,CASSYFRDRPTEAFF
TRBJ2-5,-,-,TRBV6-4,TGTGCCAGCAGTGAAACAGGGTCCATGTCGGAGACCCAGTACTTC,CASSETGSMSETQYF
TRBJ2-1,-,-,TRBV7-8,TGTGCCAGCAGCTTAGAACCGCTAGCAGACAATGAGCAGTTCTTC,CASSLEPLADNEQFF
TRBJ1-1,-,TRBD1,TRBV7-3,TGTGCCAGCAGCCTAATCGGGCAGGGGGTTAGTACTGAAGCTTTCTTT,CASSLIGQGVSTEAFF
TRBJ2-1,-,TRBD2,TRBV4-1,TGCGCCAGCAGCCAAGATCCTAGCGGGAGTACCTACAATGAGCAGTTCTTC,CASSQDPSGSTYNEQFF
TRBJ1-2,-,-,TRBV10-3,TGTGCCATCAGTGAACAGGGTAACTATGGCTACACCTTC,CAISEQGNYGYTF
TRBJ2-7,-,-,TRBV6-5,TGTGCCAGCAGTTATGGACCCGGCAGCCTAGGAGGGGAGCAGTACTTC,CASSYGPGSLGGEQYF
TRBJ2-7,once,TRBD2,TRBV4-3,TGCGCCAGCGCGAAAACCACTAGCGGGACTCACGAGCAGTACTTC,CASAKTTSGTHEQYF
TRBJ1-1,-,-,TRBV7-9,TGTGCCAGCAGCTTGGAACAGGACACTGAAGCTTTCTTT,CASSLEQDTEAFF
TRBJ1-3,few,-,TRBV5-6,TGTGCCAGCAGCTTGGAGGGGTGGCCCCCTTCTGGAAACACCATATATTTT,CASSLEGWPPSGNTIYF
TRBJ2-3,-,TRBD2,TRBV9,TGTGCCAGCAGCGTAGGAATAGCGGGAGTACGAGATACGCAGTATTTT,CASSVGIAGVRDTQYF
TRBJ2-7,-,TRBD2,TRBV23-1,TGCGCCAGCAGTCATTCTCGGGCGGGGGAAACCTACGAGCAGTACTTC,CASSHSRAGETYEQYF
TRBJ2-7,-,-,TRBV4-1,TGCGCCAGCAGCCAAGAACCCCCACCGCAGGCCACCTACGAGCAGTACTTC,CASSQEPPPQATYEQYF
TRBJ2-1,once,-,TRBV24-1,TGTGCCACCAGTGGATCCCCCGCGGGCCTATACAATGAGCAGTTCTTC,CATSGSPAGLYNEQFF
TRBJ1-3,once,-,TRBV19,TGTGCCAGTAGTCGCAGAAACTCTGGAAACACCATATATTTT,CASSRRNSGNTIYF
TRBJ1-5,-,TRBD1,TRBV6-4,TGTGCCAGCGGGACAGGGGGCAATCAGCCCCAGCATTTT,CASGTGGNQPQHF
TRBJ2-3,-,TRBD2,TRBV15,TGTGCCACCAGCAGAGCCCTAGCGGGAGGCGCAGATACGCAGTATTTT,CATSRALAGGADTQYF
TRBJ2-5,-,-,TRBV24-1,TGTGCCACCAGTGATTGGGGGGGCCAGGAGACCCAGTACTTC,CATSDWGGQETQYF
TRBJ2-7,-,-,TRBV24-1,TGTGCCACCAGGGAGAATTACGAGCAGTACTTC,CATRENYEQYF
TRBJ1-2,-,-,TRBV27,TGTGCCAGCAGTTTATTAGGGGAGGCAGGGCGCGGCTACACCTTC,CASSLLGEAGRGYTF
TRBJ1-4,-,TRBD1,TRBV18,TGTGCCAGCTCACCAGGGACAGGGGGCGAAAAACTGTTTTTT,CASSPGTGGEKLFF
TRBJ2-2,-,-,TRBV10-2,TGCGCCAGCAGTGAGTCGAGGGTCACCGGGGAGCTGTTTTTT,CASSESRVTGELFF
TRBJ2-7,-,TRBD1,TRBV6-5,TGTGCCAGCAGTCCCGGGACAGGGGAGTCCGAGCAGTACTTC,CASSPGTGESEQYF
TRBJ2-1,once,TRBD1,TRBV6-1,TGTGCCAGCAGTGAAACAGGGGGTCCGGGGAATGAGCAGTTCTTC,CASSETGGPGNEQFF
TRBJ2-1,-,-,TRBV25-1,TGTGCCAGCAGGAAACTTGGGACAGAGCAGTTCTTC,CASRKLGTEQFF